Each of the 8 T cell receptor beta chains below was sequenced from the same sample in a study of control samples from healthy donors and cancer patients. The protocol was immunoSEQ multiplex PCR, while the TCRdb copy is restricted to in-frame clones and leaves out a portion. The table lists 60,000 to 75,000 clones, more than 70% of them singletons. The specimen sequenced was PBMCs. These receptors came from a man between 60 and 75 years old with colorectal cancer.

In its sample, this clone was seen a few times. The gene calls are TRBV2 and TRBJ1-3; D unresolved. This CDR3 contains 13 residues. The V gene's germline CDR1 is SNHLY and CDR2 FYNNEI. V lost 8 bases to trimming and J lost 4 bases, with 12 bases between them. The CDR3 DNA follows: TGTGCCAGCGCACCTTCGGCGGGAAACACCATATATTTT. This codes for CASAPSAGNTIYF.

This chain uses TRBV12-3 or TRBV12-4 with TRBJ1-1, with D unclear. This CDR3 has 11 residues. The ends were cut back, 11 bases at V and 1 base at J, with 8 bases in the middle. This CDR3 is CASGRNTEAFF. As DNA, the CDR3 is TGTGCCTCCGGGAGGAACACTGAAGCTTTCTTT.

The gene calls are TRBV15 and TRBJ1-6; weak D call: TRBD1 (6 bases). This CDR3 is built from 17 residues. V was trimmed by 1 base and J by 0 bases, leaving 10 bases between them. In germline, CDR1 is LNHNV, CDR2 YYDKDF (reference sequence). This CDR3 reads CATSRAGAASYNSPLHF. DNA of the CDR3: TGTGCCACCAGCAGAGCAGGGGCCGCCTCCTATAATTCACCCCTCCACTTT.

In its sample, this clone was seen once. V usage is TRBV4-1 and J usage is TRBJ1-2; D not certain. The CDR3 length is 15 residues. Trimming pared 1 base from V and 4 bases from J, leaving 13 bases between. Germline loops: CDR1 MGHRA, CDR2 YSYEKL. CDR3 bases: TGCGCCAGCAGCCAAGTAAAAACCGGAAGCTATGGCTACACCTTC. Its translation: CASSQVKTGSYGYTF.

The chain uses TRBV6-5 and TRBJ2-3; 10 bases map to TRBD2. Germline V lookup: CDR1 MNHEY, CDR2 SVGAGI. The CDR3 loop spans 15 amino acids. Unmatched junction bases numbered 6, after V lost 4 bases and J lost 5 bases. The CDR3 sequence is CASSWSGGEGDTQYF. The CDR3 coding sequence is TGTGCCAGCAGTTGGAGCGGGGGGGAAGGAGATACGCAGTATTTT.

The CDR3 loop is CASSLPRGQAFF. The CDR3 DNA follows: TGTGCCAGCAGCTTACCCCGGGGACAAGCTTTCTTT. The chain employs TRBV28 and TRBJ1-1; tentative D call: TRBD1 (5 bases). The CDR3 covers 12 residues. The V gene's germline CDR1 is MDHEN and CDR2 SYDVKM. The V end was cut by 6 bases, the J end by 9 bases, with 14 bases between.

The chain is built from TRBV7-2 and TRBJ1-5; 10 bases agree with TRBD1. Germline V gene lookup returns CDR1 SGHTA and CDR2 FQGNSA. Trimming at V came to 5 bases and at J to 6 bases, leaving 7 bases not matched to a gene. The CDR3 spans 15 residues. CDR3 in amino acids: CASSPRQGAGQPQHF. CDR3 nucleotides: TGTGCCAGCAGCCCGAGACAGGGGGCCGGTCAGCCCCAGCATTTT.

The chain has TRBV11-2 and TRBJ2-7; D unclear. Germline CDR1 is SGHAT and CDR2 is FQNNGV. The V and J ends lost 5 bases and 0 bases respectively, with 14 bases between them. The CDR3 runs 15 residues. CDR3 sequence reads: CASSQSPLGSYEQYF. Here the CDR3 DNA reads TGTGCCAGCAGCCAAAGCCCCCTCGGCTCCTACGAGCAGTACTTC. Looking up the rest from reference TRBV11-2 and TRBJ2-7 gives the full variable domain: EAGVAQSPRYKIIEKRQSVAFWCNPISGHATLYWYQQILGQGPKLLIQFQNNGVVDDSQLPKDRFSAERLKGVDSTLKIQPAKLEDSAVYLCASSQSPLGSYEQYFGPGTRLTVT.